These 30 T cell receptor beta chains came from one sample sequenced in a study of cytomegalovirus exposure and HLA in healthy donors. Primers: 60 Vbeta forward and 13 Jbeta reverse. Repertoires were generated with immunoSEQ multiplex PCR, while TCRdb's copy carries only in-frame clones and drops some. The sample holds 130,000 or so clones; roughly 70% are singletons and the top ten take around 2.1%. The sequenced material came from PBMCs. The receptor source for this set is a woman between 35 and 50 years old in good health and CMV-seropositive.

V is TRBV5-1 and J is TRBJ1-2; D call uncertain. This CDR3 has 13 amino acids. V lost 5 bases to trimming and J lost 6 bases, with 14 bases between them. The V gene's germline CDR1 is SGHRS and CDR2 YFSETQ. The CDR3 DNA is TGCGCCAGCAGGGGTGGCCTTGAGGATGGCTACACCTTC. The encoded protein is CASRGGLEDGYTF.

The chain recombines TRBV7-9 with TRBJ1-5; TRBD1 is a possible D gene (6 bases). CDR3 length equals 14 residues. Germline CDR1 is SEHNR and CDR2 is FQNEAQ (reference sequence). The V end lost 6 bases, the J end lost 4 bases, and 13 bases lay between the germline ends. This chain's CDR3 is CASSPDSTNQPQHF. The CDR3 nucleotides read TGTGCCAGCAGTCCGGACAGCACAAATCAGCCCCAGCATTTT.

The V and J genes are TRBV5-1 and TRBJ1-2; a weak D match, TRBD1 (6 bases). Germline CDR1 reads SGHRS; CDR2 reads YFSETQ. There are 15 residues in the CDR3. Trimming took 4 bases from V and 4 from J, leaving 17 bases between them. This CDR3 is CASSKSQGSGYGYTF. The CDR3, as DNA: TGCGCCAGCAGCAAGTCACAGGGCTCTGGCTATGGCTACACCTTC.

The V gene is TRBV5-1, the J gene TRBJ1-6, with D perhaps TRBD1 (6 bases). The germline V gene encodes CDR1 SGHRS and CDR2 YFSETQ. Trimming removed 2 bases at V and 7 bases at J, with 10 bases between. The CDR3 runs 14 residues. CDR3 amino acids: CASSLQGENSPLHF. CDR3 nucleotide sequence: TGCGCCAGCAGCTTACAGGGCGAGAATTCACCCCTCCACTTT.

V gene TRBV7-2 combines with J gene TRBJ2-5, with 10 positions matching TRBD2. Germline loops: CDR1 SGHTA, CDR2 FQGNSA. V shed 4 bases, J shed 7 bases, and the junction held 6 bases outside the gene matches. CDR3 size: 14 residues. CDR3 nucleotides: TGTGCCAGCAGCTCTGTGAGCGGGGGGGCGACCCAGTACTTC. It translates to CASSSVSGGATQYF. Supplemented by reference TRBV7-2 and TRBJ2-5, the full variable domain reads GAGVSQSPSNKVTEKGKDVELRCDPISGHTALYWYRQSLGQGLEFLIYFQGNSAPDKSGLPSDRFSAERTGGSVSTLTIQRTQQEDSAVYLCASSSVSGGATQYFGPGTRLLVL.

A few counts support this clone. The chain uses TRBV28 and TRBJ1-4, with D uncertain. Germline V gene lookup returns CDR1 MDHEN and CDR2 SYDVKM. The CDR3 is 12 residues long. Trimming removed 3 bases from V and 12 bases from J, with 11 bases in between. The CDR3 protein is CASSFGGGQLFF. The CDR3 DNA follows: TGTGCCAGCAGTTTCGGAGGAGGTCAACTGTTTTTT.

This clone was recorded only once. The genes are TRBV6-5 and TRBJ2-2, with 10 bases fitting TRBD2. V trimming: 6 bases; J trimming: 6 bases; junction bases outside the gene matches: 7. The germline gives CDR1 MNHEY, CDR2 SVGAGI. The CDR3 is 15 residues long. The CDR3 DNA reads as TGTGCCAGCAGCGACTCTAGCGGGAGCGCCGGGGAGCTGTTTTTT. Protein product: CASSDSSGSAGELFF.

The rearrangement joins TRBV5-1 to TRBJ1-2, with D perhaps TRBD1 (5 bases). With 0 bases removed from V and 5 bases from J, the gap between germline ends came to 11 bases. This CDR3 contains 14 residues. CDR1 is SGHRS and CDR2 is YFSETQ in the germline V gene. In DNA form, the CDR3 reads TGCGCCAGCAGCTTGGACCAGGGCAGTTATGGCTACACCTTC. Amino acid sequence: CASSLDQGSYGYTF. Full variable domain (remainder filled in from reference TRBV5-1 and TRBJ1-2): KAGVTQTPRYLIKTRGQQVTLSCSPISGHRSVSWYQQTPGQGLQFLFEYFSETQRNKGNFPGRFSGRQFSNSRSEMNVSTLELGDSALYLCASSLDQGSYGYTFGSGTRLTVV.

This chain connects TRBV19 to TRBJ1-4, with D perhaps TRBD1 (6 bases). V dropped 3 bases and J dropped 0 bases, with 11 bases sitting between them. The germline V gene encodes CDR1 LNHDA and CDR2 SQIVND (reference sequence). CDR3 length: 16 amino acids. The CDR3 protein is CASSILGAATNEKLFF. As DNA, the CDR3 is TGTGCCAGTAGTATTTTGGGGGCGGCAACTAATGAAAAACTGTTTTTT.

The chain joins TRBV11-2 to TRBJ1-1; D is possibly TRBD1 (5 bases). Trimming left V 4 bases short and J 2 bases short, with 11 bases between. CDR1 and CDR2 (germline): SGHAT, FQNNGV. The CDR3 length is 14 residues. CDR3 nucleotide sequence: TGTGCCAGCAGCTCCCGGGGGGACAACACTGAAGCTTTCTTT. This codes for CASSSRGDNTEAFF. Full variable domain (rest looked up from reference TRBV11-2 and TRBJ1-1): EAGVAQSPRYKIIEKRQSVAFWCNPISGHATLYWYQQILGQGPKLLIQFQNNGVVDDSQLPKDRFSAERLKGVDSTLKIQPAKLEDSAVYLCASSSRGDNTEAFFGQGTRLTVV.

This clone was counted a single time. The gene calls are TRBV19 and TRBJ2-7; D might be TRBD1 (6 bases). The V gene's germline CDR1 is LNHDA and CDR2 SQIVND (reference sequence). Trimming removed 2 bases from V and 3 bases from J, with 14 bases in between. The CDR3 spans 15 residues. The DNA for the CDR3 is TGTGCCAGTAGTATATCCGCCCAGGGGATCTACGAGCAGTACTTC. Translating gives CASSISAQGIYEQYF.

The chain joins TRBV6-6 to TRBJ1-1, with TRBD1 identical over 7 bases. The V gene's germline CDR1 is MNHNY and CDR2 SVGAGI (reference sequence). V was clipped by 10 bases and J by 1 base; unmatched bases: 6. CDR3 size: 13 residues. CDR3 loop: CATTGTENTEAFF. In DNA, the CDR3 is TGTGCCACCACCGGGACAGAGAACACTGAAGCTTTCTTT.

This clone came up a few times. The J gene is TRBJ1-5, the V gene TRBV6-1, with D possibly being TRBD1 (5 bases). The CDR3 covers 14 residues. The germline CDR1 and CDR2 sequences are MNHNS and SASEGT. V gave up 6 bases and J gave up 0 bases, with 9 bases separating them. In nucleotides, the CDR3 is TGTGCCAGCAGATCCGACAGTAGCAATCAGCCCCAGCATTTT. It is translated as CASRSDSSNQPQHF.

In nucleotides, the CDR3 is TGTGCCATCAGTGAGTCCGTTGGAGGGGTTGGCAATCAGCCCCAGCATTTT. Its protein is CAISESVGGVGNQPQHF. This chain links TRBV10-3 with TRBJ1-5; a possible D gene is TRBD1 (5 bases). This CDR3 comprises 17 residues. Trimming removed 0 bases at V and 2 bases at J, with 14 bases between. Germline V gene lookup returns CDR1 ENHRY and CDR2 SYGVKD.

This chain links TRBV28 with TRBJ2-7; unclear D gene. This CDR3 is 12 amino acids long. Trimming pared 8 bases from V and 6 bases from J, leaving 14 bases between. Germline CDR1 MDHEN, CDR2 SYDVKM. The CDR3, as DNA: TGTGCCAGCCGGGTTGGAGCTCTCGAGCAGTACTTC. Translated, it gives CASRVGALEQYF.

This clone came up once. This rearrangement joins TRBV6-4 to TRBJ1-2; D call uncertain. The CDR3 runs to 15 residues. Trimming removed 5 bases from V and 3 bases from J, with 16 bases in between. Germline CDR1 reads MRHNA; CDR2 reads SNTAGT. The CDR3 nucleotides read TGTGCCAGCAGTCCGGCGGAGGGCGCGTACTATGGCTACACCTTC. It encodes CASSPAEGAYYGYTF.

This rearrangement joins TRBV14 to TRBJ2-6, with D perhaps TRBD1 (6 bases). Germline assignment: CDR1 SGHDN and CDR2 FVKESK. Trimming pared 1 base from V and 2 bases from J, leaving 9 bases between. There are 16 residues in the CDR3. DNA of the CDR3: TGTGCCAGCAGCCAAGTGAGGGGGACTGGGGCCAACGTCCTGACTTTC. Protein product: CASSQVRGTGANVLTF. The variable domain in full, with the rest retrieved from reference TRBV14 and TRBJ2-6, is EAGVTQFPSHSVIEKGQTVTLRCDPISGHDNLYWYRRVMGKEIKFLLHFVKESKQDESGMPNNRFLAERTGGTYSTLKVQPAELEDSGVYFCASSQVRGTGANVLTFGAGSRLTVL.

This rearrangement joins TRBV18 to TRBJ1-1; D gene uncertain. The CDR3 has 14 amino acids. Trimming removed 1 base at V and 2 bases at J, with 8 bases between. Germline values: CDR1 KGHSH, CDR2 LQKENI. CDR3 residues: CASSPQYGNTEAFF. As DNA, the CDR3 is TGTGCCAGCTCACCACAGTACGGTAACACTGAAGCTTTCTTT.

The rearrangement joins TRBV28 to TRBJ2-1; 8 positions match TRBD1. Trimming cost V 8 bases and J 3 bases; bases outside gene matches: 3. Germline CDR1 and CDR2: MDHEN and SYDVKM. This CDR3 contains 13 residues. CDR3 in DNA: TGTGCCAGCGGACAGGGTGGCTACAATGAGCAGTTCTTC. Amino acids: CASGQGGYNEQFF.

This clone was recorded only once. V is TRBV7-2 and J is TRBJ2-7; TRBD1 is a possible D gene (6 bases). Between the trimmed V and J ends, which lost 3 bases and 4 bases, there was a span of 10 bases. This CDR3 is built from 13 residues. In germline, CDR1 is SGHTA, CDR2 FQGNSA. CDR3 nucleotide sequence: TGTGCCAGCAGCTTTGAACAGGGATACGAGCAGTACTTC. It codes for CASSFEQGYEQYF.

The chain joins TRBV7-7 to TRBJ2-1, with TRBD2 identical over 10 bases. Germline CDR1 SSHAT, CDR2 FNYEAQ (reference sequence). The CDR3 is 17 residues long. The V and J ends lost 1 base and 6 bases, in that order; junction bases with no gene match: 9. This chain's CDR3 is CASSLDSGGTHLNEQFF. In DNA, the CDR3 is TGTGCCAGCAGCTTAGATAGCGGGGGGACCCACCTCAATGAGCAGTTCTTC.

The chain carries TRBV19 and TRBJ1-2; weak D call: TRBD1 (6 bases). Trimming cost V 7 bases and J 5 bases, with 14 bases left between them. This CDR3 region has 13 residues. Per germline, CDR1 LNHDA and CDR2 SQIVND (reference sequence). Written as DNA, the CDR3 is TGTGCCAGTACCCAACAGGGAACTTATGGCTACACCTTC. Protein sequence: CASTQQGTYGYTF.

This sequence joins TRBV29-1 and TRBJ1-2; no clear D gene. V lost 6 bases, J lost 3 bases, and 11 bases lay in between. This CDR3 is 12 amino acids long. CDR1 and CDR2 from the germline V gene are SQVTM and ANQGSEA. CDR3 sequence reads: CSVRQADYGYTF. CDR3 DNA sequence: TGCAGCGTACGTCAAGCGGACTATGGCTACACCTTC.

The genes are TRBV2 and TRBJ1-1; TRBD1 is a possible D gene (5 bases). The CDR3 has 13 residues. V was shortened by 3 bases and J by 4 bases, with 9 bases between the two germline ends. Per germline, CDR1 SNHLY and CDR2 FYNNEI. The chain's CDR3 is CASSDQGSTEAFF. The CDR3 DNA follows: TGTGCCAGCAGTGACCAGGGATCCACTGAAGCTTTCTTT. The whole variable domain, remainder taken from reference TRBV2 and TRBJ1-1, is EPEVTQTPSHQVTQMGQEVILRCVPISNHLYFYWYRQILGQKVEFLVSFYNNEISEKSEIFDDQFSVERPDGSNFTLKIRSTKLEDSAMYFCASSDQGSTEAFFGQGTRLTVV.

This clone was seen only a few times. This chain connects TRBV2 to TRBJ2-5; no definite D call. Deletions cut 7 bases from V and 3 bases from J, with 15 bases between. The CDR3 length is 14 residues. From germline, CDR1 is SNHLY and CDR2 FYNNEI. CDR3 nucleotide sequence: TGTGCCAGCATGAGCGCCCGTCGTAAAGAGACCCAGTACTTC. This codes for CASMSARRKETQYF.

The V and J genes are TRBV6-1 and TRBJ1-2; 10 bases match TRBD1. The germline V gene encodes CDR1 MNHNS and CDR2 SASEGT. V shed 4 bases and J 7 bases; nucleotides not matched to a gene: 3. This CDR3 region has 13 residues. The CDR3 sequence is CASSAGTGVGYTF. The DNA for the CDR3 is TGTGCCAGCAGTGCCGGGACAGGGGTTGGCTACACCTTC.

This clone was seen just once. The chain joins TRBV4-1 to TRBJ1-4; no definite D call. The CDR3 is 13 residues long. Trimming took 4 bases from V and 5 from J, leaving 8 bases between them. In germline, CDR1 is MGHRA, CDR2 YSYEKL. As DNA, the CDR3 is TGCGCCAGCAGCCGCGGGCAAAATGAAAAACTGTTTTTT. Amino acids: CASSRGQNEKLFF.

The CDR3 bases are TGTGCCAGCACCGTGACAGGGGGGTACACTGAAGCTTTCTTT. Its translation is CASTVTGGYTEAFF. The chain uses TRBV6-1 and TRBJ1-1; 9 bases are shared with TRBD1. With 7 bases clipped from V and 3 bases from J, the junction kept 6 bases outside the gene matches. The CDR3 sequence is 14 residues long. Germline loops: CDR1 MNHNS, CDR2 SASEGT.

The chain carries TRBV6-1 and TRBJ1-3; D remains ambiguous. Germline CDR1 MNHNS, CDR2 SASEGT. The CDR3 extends over 15 amino acids. Trimming cost V 1 base and J 0 bases, with 7 bases left between them. The CDR3 region is CASSEVPSSGNTIYF. CDR3 nucleotide sequence: TGTGCCAGCAGTGAAGTGCCGAGCTCTGGAAACACCATATATTTT.

The chain carries TRBV15 and TRBJ1-2; the D gene is possibly TRBD1 (5 bases). The CDR3 is 14 amino acids. Germline CDR1 is LNHNV and CDR2 is YYDKDF (reference sequence). The V end was cut by 0 bases, the J end by 4 bases, with 9 bases between. This CDR3 reads CATSREQGSYGYTF. CDR3 sequence (DNA): TGTGCCACCAGCAGAGAGCAGGGCAGCTATGGCTACACCTTC.